This T cell receptor (beta chain) was captured in a study of Graves' ophthalmopathy and Graves' hyperthyroidism. As regards this clonotype: Its antigen is not identified.

Whole-study findings and limits: In blood appeared most of the expanded thyroid clonotypes whose frequency exceeded 0.001.

The CDR3 is 13 residues long. V shed 0 bases and J shed 2 bases, with 6 bases lying between them. CDR1 and CDR2 (germline): SGHRS, YFSETQ. From RNA, the CDR3 regions of TCR beta chains were amplified and sequenced. HTBI-primed first-round RT-PCR preceded second-round multiplex PCR. TCRdb called the multiplex PCR reads again in MiXCR, with one record for every CDR3 protein. The sample contains 200,000 to 250,000 distinct CDR3 sequences, about 46% of which appear only once. Specimen: peripheral blood. The source of this sequence is an adult man with Graves' ophthalmopathy. The chain uses TRBV5-1 and TRBJ2-7; D is undetermined. The CDR3 region has the DNA TGCGCCAGCAGCTTGGGAGATACCTACGAGCAGTACTTC. Amino acid sequence: CASSLGDTYEQYF.